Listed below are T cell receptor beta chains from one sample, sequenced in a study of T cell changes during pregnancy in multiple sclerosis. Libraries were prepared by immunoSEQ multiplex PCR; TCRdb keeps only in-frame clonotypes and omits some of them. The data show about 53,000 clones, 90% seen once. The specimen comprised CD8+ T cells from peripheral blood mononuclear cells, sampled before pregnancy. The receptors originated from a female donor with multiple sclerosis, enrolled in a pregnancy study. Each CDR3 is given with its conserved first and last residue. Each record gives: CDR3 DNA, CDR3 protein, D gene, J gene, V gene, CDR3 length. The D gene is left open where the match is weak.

TGTGCCAGCAGCTTTGTCCGCAATGAGCAGTTCTTC	CASSFVRNEQFF	NA	TRBJ2-1	TRBV7-9	12
TGTGCCAGCAGAACAGGGAGTGGCTACACCTTC	CASRTGSGYTF	NA	TRBJ1-2	TRBV6-5	11
TGCGCCAGCAGCCAGCGGGACAGCTACAATGAGCAGTTCTTC	CASSQRDSYNEQFF	NA	TRBJ2-1	TRBV4-1	14
TGTGCCAGTAGTATGAAAGAGGGGGCTCCATACGAGCAGTACTTC	CASSMKEGAPYEQYF	TRBD1	TRBJ2-7	TRBV19	15
TGTGCCAGCAGCCCCCGGGACTTTCCGTACGGGGGCCAGTACTTC	CASSPRDFPYGGQYF	NA	TRBJ2-5	TRBV7-6	15
TGCGCCAGCAGCCAAGGGCGAGGGTACAATGAGCAGTTCTTC	CASSQGRGYNEQFF	NA	TRBJ2-1	TRBV4-3	14
TGTGCCAGCAGCTCTGGGGCCAGCTCTGGAAACACCATATATTTT	CASSSGASSGNTIYF	NA	TRBJ1-3	TRBV5-5	15
TGTGCCAGCAGCCCCCGGGGAGGACAGCCCCAGCATTTT	CASSPRGGQPQHF	NA	TRBJ1-5	TRBV5-6	13
TGTGCTAGTGGTTTCAAGCCGGGACAGGGACTCTACGAGCAGTACTTC	CASGFKPGQGLYEQYF	TRBD1	TRBJ2-7	TRBV12-5	16
TGTGCCAGCAGCTTGCCGTCGGGGGTGGGCGAGCAGTACTTC	CASSLPSGVGEQYF	NA	TRBJ2-7	TRBV5-5	14